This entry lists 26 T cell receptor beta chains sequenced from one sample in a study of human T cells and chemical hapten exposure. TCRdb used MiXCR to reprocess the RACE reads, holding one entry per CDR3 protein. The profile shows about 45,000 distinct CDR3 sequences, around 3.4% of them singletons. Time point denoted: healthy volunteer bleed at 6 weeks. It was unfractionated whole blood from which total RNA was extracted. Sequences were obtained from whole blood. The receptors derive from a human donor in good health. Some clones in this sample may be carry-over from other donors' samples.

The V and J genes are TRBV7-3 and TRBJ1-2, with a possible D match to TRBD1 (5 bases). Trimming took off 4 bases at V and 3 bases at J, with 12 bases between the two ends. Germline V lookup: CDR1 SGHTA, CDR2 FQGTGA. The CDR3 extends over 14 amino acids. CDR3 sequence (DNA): TGTGCCAGCAGCTCAGCAGGGATTCACTATGGCTACACCTTC. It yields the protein CASSSAGIHYGYTF.

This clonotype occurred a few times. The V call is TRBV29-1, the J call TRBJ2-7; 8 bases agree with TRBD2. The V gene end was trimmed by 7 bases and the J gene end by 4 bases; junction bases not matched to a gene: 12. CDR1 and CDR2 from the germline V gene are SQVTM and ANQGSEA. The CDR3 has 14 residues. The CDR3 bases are TGCAGCGCACAGATCGCGGGAGGATGGTACGAGCAGTACTTC. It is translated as CSAQIAGGWYEQYF.

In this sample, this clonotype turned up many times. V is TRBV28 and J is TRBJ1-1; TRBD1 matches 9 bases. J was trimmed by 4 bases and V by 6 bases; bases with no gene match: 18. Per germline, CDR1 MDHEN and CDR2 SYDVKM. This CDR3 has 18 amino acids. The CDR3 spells CASRLPDETGGRGTEAFF. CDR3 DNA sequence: TGTGCCAGCAGACTACCGGACGAAACAGGGGGCCGAGGCACTGAAGCTTTCTTT.

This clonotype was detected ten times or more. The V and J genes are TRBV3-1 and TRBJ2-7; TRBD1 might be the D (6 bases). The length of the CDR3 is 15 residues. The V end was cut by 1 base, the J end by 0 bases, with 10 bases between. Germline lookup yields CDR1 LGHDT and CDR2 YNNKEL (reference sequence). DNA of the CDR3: TGTGCCAGCAGCCAAGGAGGGGGAAACTCCTACGAGCAGTACTTC. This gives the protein CASSQGGGNSYEQYF.

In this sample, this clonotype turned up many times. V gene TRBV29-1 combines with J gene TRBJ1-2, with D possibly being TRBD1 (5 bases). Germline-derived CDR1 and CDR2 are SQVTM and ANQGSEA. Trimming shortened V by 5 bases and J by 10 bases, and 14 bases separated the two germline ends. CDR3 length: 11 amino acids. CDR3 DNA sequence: TGCAGCGTTCCCTGGCAGGGCGCCTACACCTTC. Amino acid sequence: CSVPWQGAYTF.

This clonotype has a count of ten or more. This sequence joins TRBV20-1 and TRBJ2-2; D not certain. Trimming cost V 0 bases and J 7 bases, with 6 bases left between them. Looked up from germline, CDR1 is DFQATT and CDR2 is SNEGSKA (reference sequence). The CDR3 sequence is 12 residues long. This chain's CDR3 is CSARDPGGELFF. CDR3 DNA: TGCAGTGCTAGAGATCCGGGCGGGGAGCTGTTTTTT.

The CDR3, as DNA: TGTGCCAGCAGCTCCACAGGGAGCCGAGAAAAACTGTTTTTT. Protein product: CASSSTGSREKLFF. The rearrangement links TRBV11-2 to TRBJ1-4; perhaps TRBD1 as D (6 bases). This CDR3 is 14 amino acids long. Germline lookup yields CDR1 SGHAT and CDR2 FQNNGV. Trimming stripped 4 bases from V and 8 bases from J, with 14 bases between.

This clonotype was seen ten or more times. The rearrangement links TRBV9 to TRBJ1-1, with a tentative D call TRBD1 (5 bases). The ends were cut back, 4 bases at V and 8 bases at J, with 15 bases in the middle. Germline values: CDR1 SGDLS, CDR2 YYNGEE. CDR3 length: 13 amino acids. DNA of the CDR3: TGTGCCAGCAGCCCTGGGACTCCATCCGAAGCTTTCTTT. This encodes CASSPGTPSEAFF.

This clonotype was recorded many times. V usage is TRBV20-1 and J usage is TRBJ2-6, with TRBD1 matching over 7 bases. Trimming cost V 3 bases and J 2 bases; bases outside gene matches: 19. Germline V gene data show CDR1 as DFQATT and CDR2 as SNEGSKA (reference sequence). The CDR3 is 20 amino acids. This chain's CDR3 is CSARVGRKQGLEAGANVLTF. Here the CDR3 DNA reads TGCAGTGCTAGGGTCGGGCGCAAACAGGGGCTGGAGGCTGGGGCCAACGTCCTGACTTTC.

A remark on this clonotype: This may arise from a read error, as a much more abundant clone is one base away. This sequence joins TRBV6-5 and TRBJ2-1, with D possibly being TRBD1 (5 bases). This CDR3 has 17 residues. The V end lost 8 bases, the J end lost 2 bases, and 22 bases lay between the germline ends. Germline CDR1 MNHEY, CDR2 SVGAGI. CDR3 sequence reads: CASGPLINRLPYNEQFF. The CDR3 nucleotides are TGTGCCAGCGGTCCCCTTATTAACAGGCTTCCCTACAATGAGCAGTTCTTC.

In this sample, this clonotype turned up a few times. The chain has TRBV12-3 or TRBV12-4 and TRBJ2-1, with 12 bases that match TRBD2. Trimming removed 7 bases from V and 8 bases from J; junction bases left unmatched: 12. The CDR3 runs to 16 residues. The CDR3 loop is CASIWEPSGGGDEQFF. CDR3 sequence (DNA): TGTGCCAGCATTTGGGAACCTAGCGGGGGGGGGGATGAGCAGTTCTTC.

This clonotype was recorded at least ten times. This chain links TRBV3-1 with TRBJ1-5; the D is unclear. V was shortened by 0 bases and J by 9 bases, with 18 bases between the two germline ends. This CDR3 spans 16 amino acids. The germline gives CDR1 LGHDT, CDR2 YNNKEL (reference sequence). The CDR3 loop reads CASSQDGPSPTRPQHF. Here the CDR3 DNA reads TGTGCCAGCAGCCAAGATGGTCCCAGCCCAACCCGGCCCCAGCATTTT.

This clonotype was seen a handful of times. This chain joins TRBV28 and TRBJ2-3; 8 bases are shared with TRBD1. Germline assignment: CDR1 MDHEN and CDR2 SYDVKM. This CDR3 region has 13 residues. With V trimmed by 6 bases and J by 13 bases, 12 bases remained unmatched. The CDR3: CASSLLGRGRKYF. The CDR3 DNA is TGTGCCAGCAGCTTGCTTGGCAGGGGGCGAAAGTATTTT.

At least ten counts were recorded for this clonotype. CDR3: CSTKRWENLHYEQYF. The DNA for the CDR3 is TGCAGTACTAAAAGGTGGGAGAATCTCCACTACGAGCAGTACTTC. The rearrangement uses TRBV20-1 and TRBJ2-7, with D possibly matching TRBD2 (5 bases). Per the germline V gene, CDR1 is DFQATT and CDR2 is SNEGSKA (reference sequence). V was trimmed by 8 bases and J by 3 bases, leaving 23 bases between them. The CDR3 length is 15 residues.

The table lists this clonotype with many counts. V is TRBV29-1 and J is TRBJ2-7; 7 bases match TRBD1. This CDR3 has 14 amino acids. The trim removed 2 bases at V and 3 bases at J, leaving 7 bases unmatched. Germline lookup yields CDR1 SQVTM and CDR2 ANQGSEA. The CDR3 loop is CSVEFTSGGYEQYF. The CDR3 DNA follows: TGCAGCGTTGAATTTACGTCAGGGGGCTACGAGCAGTACTTC.

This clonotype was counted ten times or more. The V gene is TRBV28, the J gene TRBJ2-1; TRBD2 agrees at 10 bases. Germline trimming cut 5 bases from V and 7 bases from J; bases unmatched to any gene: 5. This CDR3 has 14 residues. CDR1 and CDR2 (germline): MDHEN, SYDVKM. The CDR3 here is CASSPLAGANEQFF. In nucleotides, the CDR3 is TGTGCCAGCAGTCCCCTAGCGGGAGCAAATGAGCAGTTCTTC.

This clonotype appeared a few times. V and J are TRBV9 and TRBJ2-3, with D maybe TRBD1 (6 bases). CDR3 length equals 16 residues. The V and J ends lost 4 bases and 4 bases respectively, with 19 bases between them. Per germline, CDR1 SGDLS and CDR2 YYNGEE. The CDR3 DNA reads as TGTGCCAGCAGCCCCTCGTACAGGGCGAGGGCAGATACGCAGTATTTT. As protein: CASSPSYRARADTQYF.

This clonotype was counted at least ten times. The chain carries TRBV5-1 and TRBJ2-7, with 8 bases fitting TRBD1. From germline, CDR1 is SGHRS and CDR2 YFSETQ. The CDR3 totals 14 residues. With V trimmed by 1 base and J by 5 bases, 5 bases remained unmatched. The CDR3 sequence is CASSLQVTGDEQYF. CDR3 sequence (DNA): TGCGCCAGCAGCTTGCAAGTGACAGGGGACGAGCAGTACTTC.

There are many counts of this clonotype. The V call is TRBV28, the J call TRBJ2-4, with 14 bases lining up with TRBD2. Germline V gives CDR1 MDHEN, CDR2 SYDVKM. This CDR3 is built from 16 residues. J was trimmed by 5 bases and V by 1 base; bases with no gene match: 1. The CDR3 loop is CASSLLTSGRENIQYF. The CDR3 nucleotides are TGTGCCAGCAGTTTATTGACTAGCGGGAGGGAAAACATTCAGTACTTC. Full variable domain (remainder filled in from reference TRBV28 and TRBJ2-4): DVKVTQSSRYLVKRTGEKVFLECVQDMDHENMFWYRQDPGLGLRLIYFSYDVKMKEKGDIPEGYSVSREKKERFSLILESASTNQTSMYLCASSLLTSGRENIQYFGAGTRLSVL.

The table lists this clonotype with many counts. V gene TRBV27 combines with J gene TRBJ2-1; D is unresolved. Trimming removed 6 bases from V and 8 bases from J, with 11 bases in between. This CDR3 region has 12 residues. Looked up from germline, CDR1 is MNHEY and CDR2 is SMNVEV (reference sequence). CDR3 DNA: TGTGCCAGCAGGGAGTTATCTCATGAGCAGTTCTTC. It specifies CASRELSHEQFF.

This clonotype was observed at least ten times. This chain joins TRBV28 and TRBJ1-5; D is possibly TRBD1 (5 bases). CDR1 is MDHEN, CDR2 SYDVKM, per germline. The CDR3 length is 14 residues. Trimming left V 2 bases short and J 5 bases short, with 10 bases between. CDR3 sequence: CASSLRQGHQPQHF. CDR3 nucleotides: TGTGCCAGCAGTTTAAGGCAGGGACATCAGCCCCAGCATTTT. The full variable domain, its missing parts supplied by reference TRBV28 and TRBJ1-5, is DVKVTQSSRYLVKRTGEKVFLECVQDMDHENMFWYRQDPGLGLRLIYFSYDVKMKEKGDIPEGYSVSREKKERFSLILESASTNQTSMYLCASSLRQGHQPQHFGDGTRLSIL.

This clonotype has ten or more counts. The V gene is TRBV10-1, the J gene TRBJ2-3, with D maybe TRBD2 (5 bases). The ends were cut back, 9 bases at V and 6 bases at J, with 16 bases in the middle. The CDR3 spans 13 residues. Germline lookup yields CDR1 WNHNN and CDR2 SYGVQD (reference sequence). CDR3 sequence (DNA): TGCGCCAGTAGTCGGGGAGTCTTGGATACGCAGTATTTT. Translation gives CASSRGVLDTQYF.

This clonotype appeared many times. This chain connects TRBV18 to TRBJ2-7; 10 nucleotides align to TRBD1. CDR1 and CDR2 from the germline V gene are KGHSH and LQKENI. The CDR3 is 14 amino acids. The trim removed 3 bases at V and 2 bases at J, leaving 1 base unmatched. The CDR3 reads CASSPGQGTYEQYF. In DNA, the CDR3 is TGTGCCAGCTCACCGGGACAGGGGACCTACGAGCAGTACTTC.

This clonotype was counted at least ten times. The CDR3 spells CASSPRGVTYQETQYF. The CDR3 coding sequence is TGTGCCAGCAGCCCCCGTGGGGTTACGTACCAAGAGACCCAGTACTTC. The chain uses TRBV9 and TRBJ2-5; D ambiguous. Deletions cut 4 bases from V and 0 bases from J, with 16 bases between. The CDR3 covers 16 residues. From germline, CDR1 is SGDLS and CDR2 YYNGEE.

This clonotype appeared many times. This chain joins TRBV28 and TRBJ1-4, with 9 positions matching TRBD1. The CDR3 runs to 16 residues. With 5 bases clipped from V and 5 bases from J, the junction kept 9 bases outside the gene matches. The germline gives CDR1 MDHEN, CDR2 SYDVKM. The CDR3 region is CASSPPLGTGNEKLFF. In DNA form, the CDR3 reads TGTGCCAGCAGTCCCCCCCTCGGGACAGGGAATGAAAAACTGTTTTTT.

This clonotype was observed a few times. In DNA form, the CDR3 reads TGCAGCGTTGATGGCCGGGCGAGGACATATAATAACTATGGCTACACCTTC. Protein sequence: CSVDGRARTYNNYGYTF. The chain combines TRBV29-1 with TRBJ1-2; tentatively, D is TRBD1 (5 bases). CDR3 length equals 17 residues. Germline-derived CDR1 and CDR2 are SQVTM and ANQGSEA. V dropped 3 bases and J dropped 1 base, with 21 bases sitting between them. The whole variable domain, filled in from reference TRBV29-1 and TRBJ1-2, reads SAVISQKPSRDICQRGTSLTIQCQVDSQVTMMFWYRQQPGQSLTLIATANQGSEATYESGFVIDKFPISRPNLTFSTLTVSNMSPEDSSIYLCSVDGRARTYNNYGYTFGSGTRLTVV.